This T cell receptor (beta chain) stems from a study of blood T cells in healthy people across ages. About this clonotype: Its cognate antigen is unknown.

Whole-study findings and limits: Since the PBMCs were unsorted, naive and antigen-experienced cells could not be conclusively compared.

The length of the CDR3 is 16 residues. Trimming took off 0 bases at V and 1 base at J, with 12 bases between the two ends. Germline V lookup: CDR1 SGHNT, CDR2 YYREEE (reference sequence). A second roughly 6 to 11 cycle PCR used barcoded and J-beta primers. TCRdb re-called the 5' RACE reads through MiXCR, storing one row per CDR3 protein. The data hold roughly 800,000 distinct CDR3 sequences, with nearly 60% observed a single time. In each sample, at least 7 million PBMCs were isolated. Sequencing input: blood. This receptor was obtained from a man aged 30 to 39 in good health. The chain links TRBV5-4 to TRBJ2-3, with D uncertain. This chain's CDR3 is CASSLGGGDRTDTQYF. The DNA of the CDR3 is TGTGCCAGCAGCTTGGGGGGTGGAGACCGCACAGATACGCAGTATTTT.